These 11 T cell receptor beta chains came from one sample sequenced in a study of human T cells and chemical hapten exposure. As to time point: healthy volunteer bleed at 2 weeks. The total RNA was obtained from whole blood that was not fractionated. In TCRdb, the RACE reads were re-called with MiXCR into one record per CDR3 protein. This table holds 100,000 to 150,000 distinct CDR3 sequences, 9% to 10% found once. Sequencing input: whole blood. The receptors come from a male donor in good health. Some clones in this sample may be carry-over from other donors' samples.

The chain employs TRBV5-1 and TRBJ2-3, with a possible D match to TRBD2 (5 bases). The CDR3 has 16 residues. Trimming took 2 bases from V and 0 from J, leaving 13 bases between them. From germline, CDR1 is SGHRS and CDR2 YFSETQ. Here the CDR3 DNA reads TGCGCCAGCAGCTTCGGACTGATCACTAGCACAGATACGCAGTATTTT. It translates to CASSFGLITSTDTQYF.

As DNA, the CDR3 is TGTGCCAGCAGCCAGATACTGGATTCCTATAGCACAGATACGCAGTATTTT. Its protein product is CASSQILDSYSTDTQYF. The chain uses TRBV3-1 and TRBJ2-3; the D is unclear. V was clipped by 3 bases and J by 0 bases, with 16 bases between them. The germline V gene has CDR1 LGHDT and CDR2 YNNKEL (reference sequence). CDR3 length: 17 amino acids.

This clonotype was observed a few times. J is TRBJ1-5 and V is TRBV12-3 or TRBV12-4; D might be TRBD1 (5 bases). The length of the CDR3 is 17 residues. Trimming took off 5 bases at V and 3 bases at J, with 20 bases between the two ends. The CDR3 spells CASSTRGAGSLNQPQHF. CDR3 DNA sequence: TGTGCCAGCAGTACCCGCGGGGCAGGGAGCCTCAATCAGCCCCAGCATTTT.

This clonotype was observed at least ten times. This chain joins TRBV6-5 and TRBJ2-3; 7 bases map to TRBD1. The CDR3 sequence is 15 residues long. Trimming removed 6 bases from V and 0 bases from J; junction bases left unmatched: 6. Germline-derived CDR1 and CDR2 are MNHEY and SVGAGI. CDR3: CASSSRGPSTDTQYF. The DNA for the CDR3 is TGTGCCAGCAGCTCTAGGGGGCCTAGCACAGATACGCAGTATTTT.

The J gene is TRBJ1-5, the V gene TRBV19; the D gene is possibly TRBD1 (5 bases). CDR3 length: 14 residues. Germline V gives CDR1 LNHDA, CDR2 SQIVND (reference sequence). V was trimmed by 8 bases and J by 0 bases, leaving 11 bases between them. The CDR3 spells CASVDILSNQPQHF. The CDR3 DNA is TGTGCCAGTGTGGACATCCTTAGCAATCAGCCCCAGCATTTT.

This clonotype was observed many times. The genes are TRBV20-1 and TRBJ1-1, with D tentatively TRBD1 (5 bases). Germline-derived CDR1 and CDR2 are DFQATT and SNEGSKA (reference sequence). V gave up 6 bases and J gave up 2 bases, with 10 bases separating them. This CDR3 comprises 12 residues. This CDR3 is CSAFRDNTEAFF. In nucleotides, the CDR3 is TGCAGTGCGTTCCGGGACAACACTGAAGCTTTCTTT.

The chain joins TRBV11-2 to TRBJ2-1; possibly TRBD1 for D (5 bases). Germline-derived CDR1 and CDR2 are SGHAT and FQNNGV. V was shortened by 7 bases and J by 2 bases, with 12 bases between the two germline ends. CDR3 length: 14 amino acids. The CDR3 spells CASIRTPAYNEQFF. CDR3 in DNA: TGTGCCAGCATCCGGACACCGGCCTACAATGAGCAGTTCTTC.

In its sample, this clonotype was seen a few times. The rearrangement links TRBV24-1 to TRBJ2-1; the match to TRBD1 covers 7 bases. This CDR3 has 15 residues. CDR1 KGHDR and CDR2 SFDVKD come from the germline V gene. The junction had 7 bases not matched to a gene; V was cut back by 9 bases and J by 0 bases. DNA of the CDR3: TGTGCCACCTCTCGGACAGGAAGCTCCTACAATGAGCAGTTCTTC. It codes for CATSRTGSSYNEQFF.

This rearrangement joins TRBV12-3 or TRBV12-4 to TRBJ1-4; 7 bases are a match to TRBD1. There are 14 residues in the CDR3. V dropped 6 bases and J dropped 5; count of bases not matched to a gene: 6. As DNA, the CDR3 is TGTGCCAGCAGCTCGGACAGGCGAAATGAAAAACTGTTTTTT. Protein product: CASSSDRRNEKLFF.

The chain combines TRBV27 with TRBJ1-2, with D uncertain. The CDR3 length is 13 residues. The germline V and J ends were trimmed by 6 bases and 1 base, with 9 bases remaining between them. Per germline, CDR1 MNHEY and CDR2 SMNVEV (reference sequence). In DNA form, the CDR3 reads TGTGCCAGCAGCAAAGACGGTAACTATGGCTACACCTTC. Its protein product is CASSKDGNYGYTF.

The V gene is TRBV12-3 or TRBV12-4, the J gene TRBJ2-7; weak D call: TRBD2 (6 bases). Trimming cost V 2 bases and J 3 bases, with 14 bases left between them. This CDR3 is 15 amino acids long. The CDR3 DNA reads TGTGCCAGCAGTTTACGGGAGAGATATATCTACGAGCAGTACTTC. It codes for CASSLRERYIYEQYF.